A selection of T cell receptor beta chains follows, all from one sample in a study of T cell changes during pregnancy in multiple sclerosis. Some clones are missing from TCRdb's copy, which holds only in-frame ones; the method was immunoSEQ multiplex PCR. The top ten clones hold roughly 2.6% of a sample with about 62,000 clones, 70% to 90% of them seen once. The sample was peripheral blood, taken in the first trimester of pregnancy. The receptors stem from a female donor with multiple sclerosis, enrolled in a pregnancy study. CDR3s include the opening cysteine and the closing phenylalanine or tryptophan. D genes are given only for firm matches. Some rows have no size entry. The others give once, few or many, or a class for an expanded clone.

.	TRBV18	TRBJ2-3	TRBD2	CASSPIRLAEMTDTQYF	TGTGCCAGCTCACCAATCCGACTAGCGGAGATGACAGATACGCAGTATTTT
.	TRBV7-9	TRBJ1-2	TRBD1	CASSWSPGQDYGYTF	TGTGCCAGCAGCTGGTCGCCGGGACAGGACTATGGCTACACCTTC
.	TRBV5-1	TRBJ2-5	.	CASSLGGVVRGRETQYF	TGCGCCAGCAGCTTGGGGGGAGTTGTGCGGGGAAGGGAGACCCAGTACTTC
once	TRBV2	TRBJ2-5	.	CASSEQRRLGPKETQYF	TGTGCCAGCAGTGAACAGCGGCGGCTTGGGCCAAAAGAGACCCAGTACTTC
.	TRBV7-8	TRBJ1-5	TRBD1	CASSLVGTGSSQPQHF	TGTGCCAGCAGCTTAGTAGGGACAGGGTCAAGCCAGCCCCAGCATTTT
.	TRBV19	TRBJ1-2	.	CASSMSYGVSYGYTF	TGTGCCAGTAGTATGTCATACGGGGTCAGCTATGGCTACACCTTC
few	TRBV30	TRBJ1-5	.	CAWNGGKDSNQPQHF	TGTGCCTGGAACGGGGGGAAGGATAGCAATCAGCCCCAGCATTTT
.	TRBV4-1	TRBJ1-1	.	CASSHHRQNTEAFF	TGCGCCAGCAGCCACCACCGACAGAACACTGAAGCTTTCTTT
.	TRBV11-3	TRBJ2-2	TRBD2	CASSYGGVGELFF	TGTGCCAGCAGCTACGGGGGGGTCGGGGAGCTGTTTTTT
.	TRBV2	TRBJ2-7	TRBD1	CASRAGQVREQYF	TGTGCCAGCAGGGCGGGACAGGTACGAGAGCAGTACTTC
.	TRBV19	TRBJ1-5	TRBD1	CASSSRDRAYSNQPQHF	TGTGCCAGTAGTTCCCGGGACAGGGCATATAGCAATCAGCCCCAGCATTTT
once	TRBV5-1	TRBJ1-5	.	CASSLQGNFDQPQHF	TGCGCCAGCAGCTTGCAGGGAAATTTCGATCAGCCCCAGCATTTT
.	TRBV30	TRBJ1-2	TRBD1	CAWSVGQGSRYTF	TGTGCCTGGAGTGTGGGACAGGGGAGCCGCTACACCTTC
.	TRBV5-6	TRBJ2-2	TRBD1	CASNYPQGSTGELFF	TGTGCCAGCAACTATCCACAGGGGAGCACCGGGGAGCTGTTTTTT
.	TRBV5-1	TRBJ1-3	.	CASSLVGQGGGNTIYF	TGCGCCAGCAGCTTGGTGGGGCAGGGTGGAGGAAACACCATATATTTT
many	TRBV25-1	TRBJ1-3	.	CASGQAAGNTIYF	TGTGCCAGCGGTCAGGCTGCTGGAAACACCATATATTTT
.	TRBV6-5	TRBJ2-1	TRBD2	CASSYLAGSAGQFF	TGTGCCAGCAGTTACCTAGCGGGGTCGGCCGGGCAGTTCTTC
once	TRBV5-1	TRBJ2-7	.	CASSFLPGSSYEQYF	TGCGCCAGCAGCTTCTTGCCCGGTAGCTCCTACGAGCAGTACTTC
.	TRBV27	TRBJ1-4	TRBD1	CASSFQGALEKLFF	TGTGCCAGCAGTTTTCAGGGGGCGCTGGAAAAACTGTTTTTT